Listed here is a single T cell receptor (beta chain). Its antigen remains unknown. PCR used 60 Vbeta primers and 13 Jbeta primers. Assay: immunoSEQ multiplex PCR; the TCRdb copy retains only in-frame clones and omits some. The sample lists about 100,000 clones, roughly 83% occurring once. This sample was taken from a study of cytomegalovirus exposure and HLA in healthy donors. V shed 2 bases and J shed 2 bases, with 7 bases lying between them. Germline values: CDR1 MGHDK, CDR2 SYGVNS. The CDR3 loop spans 13 amino acids. General study points: Later, TCR association rates were found to vary by HLA locus, highest for DRB1 and lowest for HLA-C.

The chain carries TRBV25-1 and TRBJ2-7; D not resolved. Sequencing was carried out using PBMCs. The source of this sequence is a female donor in good health and CMV-seropositive. The CDR3 is CASSEPGPYEQYF. CDR3 DNA: TGTGCCAGCAGTGAACCGGGTCCCTACGAGCAGTACTTC.